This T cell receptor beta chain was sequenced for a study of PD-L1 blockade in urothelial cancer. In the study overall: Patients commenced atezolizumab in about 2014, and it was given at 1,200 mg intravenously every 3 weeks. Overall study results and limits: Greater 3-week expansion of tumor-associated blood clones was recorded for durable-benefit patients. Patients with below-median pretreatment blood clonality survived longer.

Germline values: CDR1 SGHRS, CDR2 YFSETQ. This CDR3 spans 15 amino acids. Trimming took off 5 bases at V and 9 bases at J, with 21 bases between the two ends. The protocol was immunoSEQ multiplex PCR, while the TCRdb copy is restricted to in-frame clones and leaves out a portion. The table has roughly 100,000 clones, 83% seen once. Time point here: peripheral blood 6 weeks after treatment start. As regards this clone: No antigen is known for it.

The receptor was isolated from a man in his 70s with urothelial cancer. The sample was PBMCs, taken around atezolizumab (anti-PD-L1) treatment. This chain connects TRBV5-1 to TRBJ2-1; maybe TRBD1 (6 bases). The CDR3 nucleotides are TGCGCCAGCAGGGGTTCCCTTACAGGGTCGGGTGAGCAGTTCTTC. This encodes CASRGSLTGSGEQFF.